This entry lists 21 T cell receptor beta chains sequenced from one sample in a study of blood T cell repertoires in COVID-19. Using immunoSEQ multiplex PCR, the repertoire was profiled, and TCRdb retains in-frame clones only, with some absent. The table has 90,000 to 110,000 clones, 85% to 90% seen once. The sequencing input was peripheral blood. The source of these receptors is a human donor in a cohort sampled during active COVID-19.

The chain links TRBV19 to TRBJ2-2; 10 bases map to TRBD2. V was clipped by 3 bases and J by 0 bases; unmatched bases: 4. Germline loops: CDR1 LNHDA, CDR2 SQIVND (reference sequence). CDR3 length: 17 amino acids. The CDR3 DNA reads TGTGCCAGTAGTATCGGACTAGCGGTCCCGAACACCGGGGAGCTGTTTTTT. Translating gives CASSIGLAVPNTGELFF.

A few counts support this clone. The V gene is TRBV9, the J gene TRBJ2-7; D is perhaps TRBD1 (6 bases). This CDR3 region has 14 residues. Germline V gene data show CDR1 as SGDLS and CDR2 as YYNGEE. The V end lost 0 bases, the J end lost 6 bases, and 13 bases lay between the germline ends. The CDR3 nucleotides read TGTGCCAGCAGCGTAGGGGGGCAGGGGCGCGAGCAGTACTTC. Residues: CASSVGGQGREQYF.

The chain recombines TRBV13 with TRBJ1-4; D is unclear. With 7 bases removed from V and 4 bases from J, the gap between germline ends came to 13 bases. The V gene's germline CDR1 is PRHDT and CDR2 FYEKMQ (reference sequence). This CDR3 has 14 residues. The CDR3: CASTLRGYNEKLFF. As DNA, the CDR3 is TGTGCCAGCACCCTCCGGGGATATAATGAAAAACTGTTTTTT.

The J gene is TRBJ1-1, the V gene TRBV5-4; D perhaps matches TRBD1 (6 bases). From germline, CDR1 is SGHNT and CDR2 YYREEE (reference sequence). This CDR3 has 12 amino acids. V lost 1 base to trimming and J lost 7 bases, with 8 bases between them. This CDR3 reads CASSLTTGEAFF. For the CDR3, the DNA is TGTGCCAGCAGCTTGACGACAGGTGAAGCTTTCTTT.

V is TRBV5-4 and J is TRBJ2-7; 15 nucleotides align to TRBD2. The CDR3 contains 14 residues. V lost 3 bases, J lost 6 bases, and 1 base stayed unmatched. Germline-derived CDR1 and CDR2 are SGHNT and YYREEE (reference sequence). CDR3 in DNA: TGTGCCAGCAGCTCGGGACTAGCGGGGGGCGAGCAGTACTTC. This sequence encodes CASSSGLAGGEQYF.

The rearrangement joins TRBV7-3 to TRBJ2-5, with D possibly matching TRBD1 (5 bases). The ends were cut back, 5 bases at V and 5 bases at J, with 15 bases in the middle. The CDR3 consists of 14 residues. CDR1 and CDR2 from the germline V gene are SGHTA and FQGTGA. This CDR3 is CASSPQGAVETQYF. In DNA, the CDR3 is TGTGCCAGCAGCCCCCAAGGGGCCGTGGAGACCCAGTACTTC.

The chain couples TRBV10-3 to TRBJ1-1; D is perhaps TRBD1 (5 bases). The V gene lost 5 bases and the J gene lost 1 base, with 14 bases spanning the gap. CDR1 is ENHRY and CDR2 is SYGVKD in the germline V gene. The length of the CDR3 is 15 residues. Written as DNA, the CDR3 is TGTGCCATCAGTCTCTCTAAGACAGCGAACACTGAAGCTTTCTTT. It yields the protein CAISLSKTANTEAFF.

The rearrangement uses TRBV4-2 and TRBJ2-5; 9 nucleotides line up with TRBD2. V was pared by 0 bases and J by 5 bases, with 7 bases of the junction left unmatched. CDR1 is LGHNA, CDR2 YNFKEQ, per germline. The CDR3 is 16 residues long. The CDR3 DNA reads TGTGCCAGCAGCCAAGACCCAGCGGGGGGCCGGGAGACCCAGTACTTC. This translates into CASSQDPAGGRETQYF.

V and J are TRBV7-9 and TRBJ2-5; 10 bases align to TRBD1. The V segment lost 4 bases and the J segment 5 bases; nucleotides outside the gene matches: 10. This CDR3 is built from 16 residues. The germline gives CDR1 SEHNR, CDR2 FQNEAQ (reference sequence). CDR3 DNA sequence: TGTGCCAGCAGCTCCCGGGACAGGGGAGTGGTGGAGACCCAGTACTTC. Translating it yields CASSSRDRGVVETQYF.

The chain couples TRBV5-4 to TRBJ2-2; tentatively, D is TRBD1 (5 bases). CDR3 length: 17 residues. Between the trimmed V and J ends, which lost 3 bases and 0 bases, there was a span of 15 bases. Germline assignment: CDR1 SGHNT and CDR2 YYREEE (reference sequence). The CDR3 sequence: CASSSPLAGSNTGELFF. CDR3 coding DNA: TGTGCCAGCAGCTCCCCTCTGGCAGGGTCGAACACCGGGGAGCTGTTTTTT.

This chain uses TRBV11-3 with TRBJ2-7; 7 bases are a match to TRBD2. Trimming at V came to 8 bases and at J to 5 bases, leaving 15 bases not matched to a gene. The CDR3 has 15 amino acids. Germline CDR1 is SGHNT and CDR2 is YENEEA. The CDR3 DNA is TGTGCCAGCGCGCGGGAGTCAGGGATAAGAAACGAGCAGTACTTC. Protein: CASARESGIRNEQYF. Using reference TRBV11-3 and TRBJ2-7 for the parts outside the CDR3, the full variable domain is EAGVVQSPRYKIIEKKQPVAFWCNPISGHNTLYWYLQNLGQGPELLIRYENEEAVDDSQLPKDRFSAERLKGVDSTLKIQPAELGDSAVYLCASARESGIRNEQYFGPGTRLTVT.

The V and J genes are TRBV6-5 and TRBJ1-2, with D unclear. The CDR3 is 15 amino acids. CDR1 MNHEY and CDR2 SVGAGI come from the germline V gene. V was clipped by 3 bases and J by 0 bases, with 11 bases between them. CDR3 nucleotide sequence: TGTGCCAGCAGTTATAGTACAGCAGCTAACTATGGCTACACCTTC. This gives the protein CASSYSTAANYGYTF.

This chain links TRBV11-3 with TRBJ2-7; 7 bases agree with TRBD2. J was trimmed by 3 bases and V by 5 bases; bases with no gene match: 7. This CDR3 spans 14 amino acids. From germline, CDR1 is SGHNT and CDR2 YENEEA. CDR3 residues: CASSLGGGYYEQYF. The CDR3 DNA is TGTGCCAGCAGCCTTGGGGGGGGGTACTACGAGCAGTACTTC.

Worth noting for this clone: Other DNA sequences in the same sample also yield this CDR3. The DNA for the CDR3 is TGTGCCAGCAGTCGGGACAGGAGCACAGATACGCAGTATTTT. It is translated as CASSRDRSTDTQYF. This chain joins TRBV6-5 and TRBJ2-3; 8 bases map to TRBD1. Germline CDR1 is MNHEY and CDR2 is SVGAGI. The V segment lost 5 bases and the J segment 0 bases; nucleotides outside the gene matches: 1. The CDR3 loop spans 14 amino acids.

Note on this clone: This sample also contains other DNA sequences that code for the same CDR3. The rearrangement uses TRBV18 and TRBJ1-3; D not resolved. CDR1 and CDR2 (germline): KGHSH, LQKENI. This CDR3 region has 13 residues. V was shortened by 3 bases and J by 0 bases, with 3 bases between the two germline ends. CDR3 sequence reads: CASSPSSGNTIYF. The CDR3 nucleotides read TGTGCCAGCTCACCCTCCTCTGGAAACACCATATATTTT.

There are a few counts of this clone. V gene TRBV28 combines with J gene TRBJ2-2, with TRBD2 identical over 8 bases. CDR1 is MDHEN, CDR2 SYDVKM, per germline. V lost 5 bases to trimming and J lost 4 bases; unmatched junction nucleotides: 12. CDR3 length equals 17 residues. CDR3 amino acids: CASSPWTSWSSTGELFF. The CDR3 region has the DNA TGTGCCAGCAGTCCTTGGACTAGCTGGAGTAGCACCGGGGAGCTGTTTTTT.

The genes are TRBV11-3 and TRBJ1-1, with 7 bases matching TRBD1. Looked up from germline, CDR1 is SGHNT and CDR2 is YENEEA. Trimming at V came to 5 bases and at J to 0 bases, leaving 9 bases not matched to a gene. The length of the CDR3 is 16 residues. The CDR3 protein is CASSKLQGVLNTEAFF. Written as DNA, the CDR3 is TGTGCCAGCAGCAAACTGCAGGGGGTATTGAACACTGAAGCTTTCTTT.

The genes are TRBV19 and TRBJ1-6; D gene uncertain. The CDR3 has 14 residues. Germline loops: CDR1 LNHDA, CDR2 SQIVND (reference sequence). Trimming took 4 bases from V and 13 from J, leaving 17 bases between them. This CDR3 is CASSTGIIPIPLHF. The CDR3 DNA reads as TGTGCCAGTAGTACGGGGATCATTCCTATCCCCCTCCACTTT. The entire variable domain, with the rest obtained from reference TRBV19 and TRBJ1-6, is as follows: DGGITQSPKYLFRKEGQNVTLSCEQNLNHDAMYWYRQDPGQGLRLIYYSQIVNDFQKGDIAEGYSVSREKKESFPLTVTSAQKNPTAFYLCASSTGIIPIPLHFGNGTRLTVT.

J is TRBJ2-7 and V is TRBV6-6; D is perhaps TRBD1 (6 bases). Germline V gives CDR1 MNHNY, CDR2 SVGAGI (reference sequence). CDR3 length: 13 residues. Trimming removed 5 bases from V and 2 bases from J, with 10 bases in between. The CDR3 reads CASSTGQTYEQYF. The CDR3 nucleotides read TGTGCCAGCAGTACCGGACAGACCTACGAGCAGTACTTC.

The J gene is TRBJ2-7, the V gene TRBV3-1 (or the pseudogene TRBV3-2); D is possibly TRBD2 (6 bases). Trimming took 0 bases from V and 1 from J, leaving 13 bases between them. The germline V gene encodes CDR1 LGHDT and CDR2 YNNKEL (reference sequence). This CDR3 is 16 amino acids long. The CDR3 is CASSQDSGSRSYEQYF. CDR3 in DNA: TGTGCCAGCAGCCAAGATAGCGGCAGCCGGTCCTACGAGCAGTACTTC.

The chain has TRBV12-3 or TRBV12-4 and TRBJ1-2, with D unclear. V lost 2 bases to trimming and J lost 4 bases, with 8 bases between them. This CDR3 is 13 amino acids long. In DNA form, the CDR3 reads TGTGCCAGCAGTTTAACCGGTGCCTATGGCTACACCTTC. Translating gives CASSLTGAYGYTF.